Shown below are 4 T cell receptor beta chains from a single sample sequenced in a study of low-dose radiotherapy and immunotherapy resistance in tumors. TRAV- and TRBV-specific primers were used for first-strand cDNA, which covered alpha and beta chains. Amplification, which lasted approximately 20 PCR cycles, used a constant-region primer and V-primer adapter to amplify TCRs. TCRdb ran MiXCR on the reads and lists one entry per CDR3 protein. The sample includes 70,000 to 95,000 distinct CDR3 sequences, roughly a sixth seen only once; the top ten take about 2.5%. Stated time point: before trial treatment. The specimen comprised PBMCs, sampled before treatment. Receptor source: a male donor with prostate cancer.

This clonotype has a count of ten or more. The CDR3 loop reads CSVEVEVGETQYF. The DNA for the CDR3 is TGCAGCGTTGAAGTCGAGGTTGGGGAGACCCAGTACTTC. V gene TRBV29-1 combines with J gene TRBJ2-5; D uncertain. The germline CDR1 and CDR2 sequences are SQVTM and ANQGSEA. CDR3 length: 13 residues. Trimming pared 1 base from V and 5 bases from J, leaving 11 bases between.

In nucleotides, the CDR3 is TGTGCCAGCAGTCCGCCGAGGCCCTCGAACACCGGGGAGCTGTTTTTT. Its protein product is CASSPPRPSNTGELFF. The rearrangement links TRBV6-2 or TRBV6-3 to TRBJ2-2, with D uncertain. There are 16 residues in the CDR3. V shed 5 bases and J shed 0 bases, with 13 bases lying between them. Germline lookup yields CDR1 MNHEY and CDR2 SVGEGT.

This clonotype was counted at least ten times. The chain has TRBV14 and TRBJ2-5; TRBD2 aligns across 7 bases. This CDR3 has 17 residues. J gave up 3 bases and V 4 bases, and 14 bases lay outside the gene matches. The germline gives CDR1 SGHDN, CDR2 FVKESK. The CDR3 loop reads CASSPRPKRGFEETQYF. In nucleotides, the CDR3 is TGTGCCAGCAGCCCCCGCCCTAAGCGGGGATTCGAAGAGACCCAGTACTTC.

In its sample, this clonotype was seen many times. The chain links TRBV20-1 to TRBJ2-7; D uncertain. V lost 3 bases to trimming and J lost 0 bases, with 27 bases between them. The germline CDR1 and CDR2 sequences are DFQATT and SNEGSKA (reference sequence). CDR3 length: 19 amino acids. CDR3 in amino acids: CSASSFTQSALANSYEQYF. The CDR3 region has the DNA TGCAGTGCTAGCTCATTTACCCAAAGTGCCCTGGCAAACTCCTACGAGCAGTACTTC.